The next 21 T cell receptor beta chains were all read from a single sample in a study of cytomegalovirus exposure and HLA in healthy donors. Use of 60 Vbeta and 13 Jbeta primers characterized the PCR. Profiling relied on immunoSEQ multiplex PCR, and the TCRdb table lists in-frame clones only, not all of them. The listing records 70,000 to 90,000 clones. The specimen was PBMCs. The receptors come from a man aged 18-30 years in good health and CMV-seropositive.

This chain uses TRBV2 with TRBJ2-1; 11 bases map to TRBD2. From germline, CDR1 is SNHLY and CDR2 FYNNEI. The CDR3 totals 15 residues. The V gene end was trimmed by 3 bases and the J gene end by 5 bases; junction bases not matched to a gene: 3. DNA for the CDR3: TGTGCCAGCAGTGAGGGACTAGCGGTACACAATGAGCAGTTCTTC. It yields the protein CASSEGLAVHNEQFF.

The CDR3 DNA reads as TGTGCCAGCAGCCGCGGGGACGACAACCTCAACTATGGCTACACCTTC. It specifies CASSRGDDNLNYGYTF. The chain recombines TRBV4-2 with TRBJ1-2, with D tentatively TRBD1 (5 bases). Looked up from germline, CDR1 is LGHNA and CDR2 is YNFKEQ. The V end lost 4 bases, the J end lost 2 bases, and 17 bases lay between the germline ends. The CDR3 has 16 residues.

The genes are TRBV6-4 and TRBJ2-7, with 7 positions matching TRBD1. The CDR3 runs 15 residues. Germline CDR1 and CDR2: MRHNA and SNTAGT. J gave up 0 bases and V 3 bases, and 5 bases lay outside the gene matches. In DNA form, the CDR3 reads TGTGCCAGCAGTGAATCGACAGGGTCCTCCTACGAGCAGTACTTC. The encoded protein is CASSESTGSSYEQYF.

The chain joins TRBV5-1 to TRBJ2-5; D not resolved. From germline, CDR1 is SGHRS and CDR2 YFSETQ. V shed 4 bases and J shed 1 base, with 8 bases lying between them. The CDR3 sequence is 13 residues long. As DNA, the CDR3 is TGCGCCAGCAGCCTAGGCGCCCAAGAGACCCAGTACTTC. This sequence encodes CASSLGAQETQYF.

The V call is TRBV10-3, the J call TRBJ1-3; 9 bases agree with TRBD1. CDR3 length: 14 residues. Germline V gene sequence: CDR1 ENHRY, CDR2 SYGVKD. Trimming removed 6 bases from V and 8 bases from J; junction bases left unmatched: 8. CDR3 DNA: TGTGCCATCAGAAGGACAGGGGTAAGGGACACCATATATTTT. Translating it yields CAIRRTGVRDTIYF.

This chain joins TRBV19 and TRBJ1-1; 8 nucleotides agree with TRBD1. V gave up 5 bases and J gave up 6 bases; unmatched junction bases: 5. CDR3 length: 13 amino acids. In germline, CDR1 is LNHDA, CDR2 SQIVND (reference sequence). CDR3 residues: CASSPRTGPEAFF. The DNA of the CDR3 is TGTGCCAGTAGTCCACGGACAGGGCCTGAAGCTTTCTTT.

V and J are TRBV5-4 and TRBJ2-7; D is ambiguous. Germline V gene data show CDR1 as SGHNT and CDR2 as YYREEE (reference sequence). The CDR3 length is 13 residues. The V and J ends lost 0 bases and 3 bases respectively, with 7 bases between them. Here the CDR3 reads CASSLGLNYEQYF. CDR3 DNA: TGTGCCAGCAGCTTGGGACTTAACTACGAGCAGTACTTC.

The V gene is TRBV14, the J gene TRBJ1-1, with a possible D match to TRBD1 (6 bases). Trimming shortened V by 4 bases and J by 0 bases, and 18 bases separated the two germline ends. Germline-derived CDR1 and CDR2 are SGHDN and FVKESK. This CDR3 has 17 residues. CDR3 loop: CASSPDPRTEMNTEAFF. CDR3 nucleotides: TGTGCCAGCAGCCCGGATCCCAGGACAGAAATGAACACTGAAGCTTTCTTT.

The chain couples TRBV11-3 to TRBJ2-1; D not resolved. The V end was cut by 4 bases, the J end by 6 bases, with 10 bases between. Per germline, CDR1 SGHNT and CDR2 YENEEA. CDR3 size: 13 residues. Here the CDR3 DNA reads TGTGCCAGCAGCTCCCCCGAGGTCAATGAGCAGTTCTTC. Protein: CASSSPEVNEQFF.

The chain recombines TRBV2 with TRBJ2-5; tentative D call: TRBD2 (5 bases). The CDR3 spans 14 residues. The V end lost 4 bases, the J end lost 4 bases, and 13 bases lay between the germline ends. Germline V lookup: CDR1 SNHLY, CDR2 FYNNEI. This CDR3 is CASSVMGAGETQYF. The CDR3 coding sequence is TGTGCCAGCAGTGTCATGGGAGCCGGAGAGACCCAGTACTTC.

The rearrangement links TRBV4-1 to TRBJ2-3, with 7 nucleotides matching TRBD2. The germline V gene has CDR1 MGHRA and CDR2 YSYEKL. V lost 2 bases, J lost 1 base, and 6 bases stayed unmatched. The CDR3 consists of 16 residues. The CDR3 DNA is TGCGCCAGCAGCCAAACCGGGACTACCCGCACAGATACGCAGTATTTT. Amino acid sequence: CASSQTGTTRTDTQYF.

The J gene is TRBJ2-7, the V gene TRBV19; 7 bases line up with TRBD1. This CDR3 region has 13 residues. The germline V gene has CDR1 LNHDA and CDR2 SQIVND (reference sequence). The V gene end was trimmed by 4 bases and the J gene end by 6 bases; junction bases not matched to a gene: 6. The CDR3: CASSTRGQSEQYF. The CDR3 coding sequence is TGTGCCAGTAGTACTCGGGGACAGAGCGAGCAGTACTTC.

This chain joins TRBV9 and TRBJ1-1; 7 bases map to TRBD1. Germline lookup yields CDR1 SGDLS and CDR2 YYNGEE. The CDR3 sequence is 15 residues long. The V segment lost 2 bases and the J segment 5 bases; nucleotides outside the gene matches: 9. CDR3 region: CASSVRQGSWTEAFF. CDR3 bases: TGTGCCAGCAGCGTCCGACAGGGTAGTTGGACTGAAGCTTTCTTT.

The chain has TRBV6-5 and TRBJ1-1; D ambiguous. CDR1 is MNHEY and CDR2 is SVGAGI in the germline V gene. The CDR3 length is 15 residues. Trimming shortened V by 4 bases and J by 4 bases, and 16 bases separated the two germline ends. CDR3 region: CASSSKTETFTEAFF. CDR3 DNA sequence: TGTGCCAGCAGTTCAAAGACGGAGACTTTCACTGAAGCTTTCTTT.

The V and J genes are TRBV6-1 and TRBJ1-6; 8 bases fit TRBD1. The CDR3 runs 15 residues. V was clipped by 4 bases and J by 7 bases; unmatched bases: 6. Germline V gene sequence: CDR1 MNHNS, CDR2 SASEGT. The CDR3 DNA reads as TGTGCCAGCAGTGGCCGACAGGGGAGCAATTCACCCCTCCACTTT. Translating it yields CASSGRQGSNSPLHF.

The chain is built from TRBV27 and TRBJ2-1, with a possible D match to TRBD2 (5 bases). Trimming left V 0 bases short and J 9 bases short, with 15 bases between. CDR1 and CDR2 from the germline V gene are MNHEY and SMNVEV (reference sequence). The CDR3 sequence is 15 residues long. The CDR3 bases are TGTGCCAGCAGTTTATCAAGCGGCCATCCCACTGAGCAGTTCTTC. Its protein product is CASSLSSGHPTEQFF.

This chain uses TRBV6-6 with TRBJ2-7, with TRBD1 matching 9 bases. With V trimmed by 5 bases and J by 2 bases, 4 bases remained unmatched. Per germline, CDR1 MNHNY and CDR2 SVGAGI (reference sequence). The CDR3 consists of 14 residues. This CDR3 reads CASSQGDRAYEQYF. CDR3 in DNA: TGTGCCAGCAGTCAGGGGGACAGGGCCTACGAGCAGTACTTC.

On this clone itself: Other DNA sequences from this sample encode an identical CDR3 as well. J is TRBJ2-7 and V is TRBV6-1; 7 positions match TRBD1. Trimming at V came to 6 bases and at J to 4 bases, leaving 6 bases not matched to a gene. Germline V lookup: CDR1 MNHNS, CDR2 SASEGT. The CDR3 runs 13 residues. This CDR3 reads CASSSTGLYEQYF. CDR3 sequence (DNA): TGTGCCAGCAGCTCGACAGGGCTATACGAGCAGTACTTC.

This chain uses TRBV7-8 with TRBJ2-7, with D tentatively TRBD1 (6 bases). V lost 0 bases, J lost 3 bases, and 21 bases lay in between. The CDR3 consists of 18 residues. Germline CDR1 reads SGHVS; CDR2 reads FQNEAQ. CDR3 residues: CASSLAFAGTTLFYEQYF. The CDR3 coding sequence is TGTGCCAGCAGCTTAGCGTTCGCAGGGACAACCCTATTCTACGAGCAGTACTTC.

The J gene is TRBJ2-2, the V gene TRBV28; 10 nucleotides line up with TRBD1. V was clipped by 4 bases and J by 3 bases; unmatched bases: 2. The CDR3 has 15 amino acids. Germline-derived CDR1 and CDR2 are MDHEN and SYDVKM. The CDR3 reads CASSSGTGDTGELFF. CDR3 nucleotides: TGTGCCAGCAGTTCCGGGACAGGGGACACCGGGGAGCTGTTTTTT.

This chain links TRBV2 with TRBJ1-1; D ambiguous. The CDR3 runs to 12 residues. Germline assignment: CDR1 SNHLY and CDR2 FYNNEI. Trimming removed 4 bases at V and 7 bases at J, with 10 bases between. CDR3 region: CASSGLRDEAFF. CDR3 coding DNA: TGTGCCAGCAGTGGTCTACGGGATGAAGCTTTCTTT.